The 27 T cell receptor delta chains reported below all come from one sample, sequenced in a study of Vδ1+ human thymocytes. Study conclusions and caveats: In the thymus, TRG and TRD repertoires looked highly polyclonal with Gaussian CDR3 lengths.

Their cognate antigens are unknown. Sequences come from RNA converted to cDNA by reverse transcription. CDR3 amplicons came from multiplex PCR with pooled V-gene forward and constant-region reverse primers. TCRdb ran CATT on the multiplex PCR reads. The sample records about 25,000 delta-chain clones, around 7.4% being singletons. Input material: Vdelta1+ gamma-delta thymocytes from the thymus. Noted subset: FACS-sorted CD3+ TCRalphabeta- TCRVdelta1+ TCRVdelta2- thymocytes. The receptors were sampled from a girl under three years old who had congenital heart surgery.

The chain has TRDV1 and TRDJ1; 10 bases fit TRDD3. The length of the CDR3 is 20 residues. The germline gives CDR1 TSWWSYY, CDR2 QGS. V lost 2 bases to trimming and J lost 0 bases; unmatched junction nucleotides: 15. The CDR3 DNA reads as TGTGCTCTTGGGGAAACCCCAACCCCCTACGGGGGATACGACACCGATAAACTCATCTTT. Encoded protein: CALGETPTPYGGYDTDKLIF.

The V gene is TRDV1, the J gene TRDJ1, with 7 bases lining up with TRDD3. The CDR3 runs to 20 residues. CDR1 and CDR2 from the germline V gene are TSWWSYY and QGS. The trim removed 6 bases at V and 0 bases at J, leaving 22 bases unmatched. In nucleotides, the CDR3 is TGTGCTCTTGGAGCATCCCATCATAGAGCTGGGGGCCAGGACACCGATAAACTCATCTTT. As protein: CALGASHHRAGGQDTDKLIF.

This clone was counted only a few times. The chain links TRDV1 to TRDJ1; no firm D call. Trimming cost V 1 base and J 6 bases, with 12 bases left between them. The germline gives CDR1 TSWWSYY, CDR2 QGS. CDR3 size: 14 residues. CDR3 protein: CALGEPKRFNKLIF. CDR3 DNA sequence: TGTGCTCTTGGGGAACCCAAGCGGTTTAATAAACTCATCTTT.

Comments on this clone: A read error is possible here, since a much larger clone lies one base away. The rearrangement joins TRDV2 to TRDJ1, with D possibly TRDD3 on 5 matching bases. The CDR3 loop spans 19 amino acids. Trimming took off 0 bases at V and 3 bases at J, with 25 bases between the two ends. Germline CDR1 GEAIGNYY, CDR2 EKD. The DNA for the CDR3 is TGTGCCTGTGACACCGGAAGCCGTCGCAGATACCCGTACGCCGATAAACTCATCTTT. It yields the protein CACDTGSRRRYPYADKLIF.

This rearrangement joins TRDV1 to TRDJ1; TRDD3 agrees at 12 bases. After removal of 2 bases from V and 3 bases from J, the junction contained 13 bases not matched to a gene. Per the germline V gene, CDR1 is TSWWSYY and CDR2 is QGS. The CDR3 contains 19 residues. The CDR3 DNA is TGTGCTCTTGGGGAAGTTTCCGCCACTGGGGGATACATCGCCGATAAACTCATCTTT. This codes for CALGEVSATGGYIADKLIF.

The chain is built from TRDV1 and TRDJ1, with unresolved D. V shed 3 bases and J shed 0 bases, with 20 bases lying between them. The CDR3 loop spans 18 amino acids. Germline lookup yields CDR1 TSWWSYY and CDR2 QGS. CDR3 sequence: CALGDTTAPGLYTDKLIF. CDR3 coding DNA: TGTGCTCTTGGGGACACTACGGCCCCCGGGTTGTACACCGATAAACTCATCTTT.

The chain couples TRDV1 to TRDJ1, with 11 bases matching TRDD3. CDR1 TSWWSYY and CDR2 QGS come from the germline V gene. The CDR3 has 19 residues. The V and J ends lost 3 bases and 1 base, in that order; junction bases with no gene match: 13. The CDR3 DNA reads as TGTGCTCTTGGGGACAAAACACTCTGGGGGATACAAGGCACCGATAAACTCATCTTT. This codes for CALGDKTLWGIQGTDKLIF.

V and J are TRDV1 and TRDJ1, with 11 bases matching TRDD3. Trimming cost V 2 bases and J 0 bases; bases outside gene matches: 23. The CDR3 has 23 amino acids. Germline V CDR1 and CDR2: TSWWSYY, QGS. Here the CDR3 DNA reads TGTGCTCTTGGGGAAACAGTACTGTACTCGCTAGTACTGGGGGATATTCACACCGATAAACTCATCTTT. As protein: CALGETVLYSLVLGDIHTDKLIF.

The V gene was left uncalled, and the J gene is TRDJ1; the table's TRDD3 call for D was not verified on the DNA. This CDR3 is built from 30 residues. CDR3 loop: CALGVKQPTQLPTYLDGGYAGSLPGDKLIF. The CDR3 bases are TGTGCTCTTGGGGTCAAACAGCCCACCCAACTTCCTACGTACCTCGATGGGGGATACGCTGGCTCACTCCCGGGCGATAAACTCATCTTT.

The called J gene is TRDJ1, whereas the V gene has no call; the table's D call, TRDD3, was not checked against the DNA. The CDR3 has 22 amino acids. The DNA for the CDR3 is TGTGCTCTTGGGGAAATCCGGAGGCCCCATTTACTGGGGGGTTCGTACACCGATAAACTCATCTTT. As protein: CALGEIRRPHLLGGSYTDKLIF.

The J segment is TRDJ1; no V gene was assigned; no check of the table's D call, TRDD3, against the DNA was made. The CDR3 covers 20 residues. The CDR3 region is CALGELTRHWGTPNTDKLIF. CDR3 DNA sequence: TGTGCTCTTGGGGAACTAACCCGCCATTGGGGGACTCCTAATACCGATAAACTCATCTTT.

This clone was counted a few times. V is TRDV1 and J is TRDJ1; TRDD2 matches at 8 bases. The CDR3 loop spans 20 amino acids. Germline loops: CDR1 TSWWSYY, CDR2 QGS. DNA for the CDR3: TGTGCCCTGTACCCCCACTTCCTACGAAGGATACTCGGGTACACCGATAAACTCATCTTT. This codes for CALYPHFLRRILGYTDKLIF.

The chain carries TRDV1 and TRDJ1; 11 bases match TRDD3. Germline matching of the DNA provided the J gene here, since TCRdb leaves it blank. The CDR3 sequence is 19 residues long. The junction had 11 bases not matched to a gene; V was cut back by 2 bases and J by 0 bases. Germline CDR1 is TSWWSYY and CDR2 is QGS. The DNA for the CDR3 is TGTGCTCTTGGGGAAGCCGAACTGGGGGATAGGTGGTACACCGATAAACTCATCTTT. It encodes CALGEAELGDRWYTDKLIF.

By share of the sample, this clone is medium-sized (0.01 to 0.1%). Other DNA sequences from this sample encode an identical CDR3 as well. The V and J genes are TRDV2 and TRDJ1; D not certain. The germline CDR1 and CDR2 sequences are GEAIGNYY and EKD. V was trimmed by 1 base and J by 1 base, leaving 12 bases between them. This CDR3 contains 15 residues. The CDR3 sequence: CACDTGRDTTDKLIF. The CDR3 region has the DNA TGTGCCTGTGACACGGGACGGGACACCACCGATAAACTCATCTTT.

The chain uses TRDV1 and TRDJ1, with 12 bases that match TRDD3. J was trimmed by 1 base and V by 4 bases; bases with no gene match: 22. The CDR3 loop spans 22 amino acids. Looked up from germline, CDR1 is TSWWSYY and CDR2 is QGS. CDR3 protein: CALGGVPTVPLTGGYRTDKLIF. Written as DNA, the CDR3 is TGTGCTCTTGGGGGCGTTCCTACAGTTCCCCTTACTGGGGGATACCGCACCGATAAACTCATCTTT.

This clone was detected only a few times. This may come from a read error, since a much larger clone is one base off. J is TRDJ1 and V is TRDV2; 11 nucleotides line up with TRDD3. Germline V gives CDR1 GEAIGNYY, CDR2 EKD. The CDR3 has 13 amino acids. DNA of the CDR3: TGTGCCTGTGACCATACTGGGGGATATAAACCCATCTTT. Its translation is CACDHTGGYKPIF.

Only a few counts were recorded for this clone. The genes are TRDV1 and TRDJ1, with 8 bases aligning to TRDD3. The CDR3 length is 17 residues. CDR1 TSWWSYY and CDR2 QGS come from the germline V gene. V shed 3 bases and J 8 bases; nucleotides not matched to a gene: 17. CDR3 region: CALGDQRNGGLTKKLIF. In DNA form, the CDR3 reads TGTGCTCTTGGGGACCAGCGAAATGGGGGATTGACAAAAAAACTCATCTTT.

This clone was counted only a few times. The chain has TRDV1 and TRDJ1; 11 bases agree with TRDD3. Germline CDR1 and CDR2: TSWWSYY and QGS. The CDR3 totals 17 residues. The trim removed 4 bases at V and 3 bases at J, leaving 10 bases unmatched. This CDR3 reads CALGVPILGDMADKLIF. The CDR3 DNA sequence: TGTGCTCTTGGGGTCCCGATACTGGGGGATATGGCCGATAAACTCATCTTT.

This clone was picked up one time. Although no V gene was called, TRDJ1 is the J gene; the table's D call, TRDD3, has no DNA check behind it. The CDR3 runs to 20 residues. Here the CDR3 DNA reads TGTGCTCTTGGGGAACCCGCCGTTAGGGGGGACACTTACTACACCGATAAACTCATCTTT. This sequence encodes CALGEPAVRGDTYYTDKLIF.

The chain has TRDV1 and TRDJ1; 7 bases map to TRDD3. Looked up from germline, CDR1 is TSWWSYY and CDR2 is QGS. This CDR3 has 22 residues. After removal of 4 bases from V and 0 bases from J, the junction contained 26 bases not matched to a gene. The CDR3 reads CALGAESVGVGDRRRYTDKLIF. The CDR3 nucleotides are TGTGCTCTTGGGGCCGAATCGGTGGGGGTCGGGGATAGGCGTCGGTACACCGATAAACTCATCTTT.

V and J are TRDV1 and TRDJ1; D is possibly TRDD3 (6 bases). Germline CDR1 TSWWSYY, CDR2 QGS. Trimming shortened V by 3 bases and J by 0 bases, and 17 bases separated the two germline ends. The CDR3 consists of 17 residues. For the CDR3, the DNA is TGTGCTCTTGGGGACTCTGGCGGGGGACTTAACACCGATAAACTCATCTTT. It translates to CALGDSGGGLNTDKLIF.

V is TRDV1 and J is TRDJ1, with 7 bases aligning to TRDD3. J lost 8 bases, V lost 3 bases, and 12 bases had no gene match. The germline CDR1 and CDR2 sequences are TSWWSYY and QGS. The CDR3 loop spans 15 amino acids. This CDR3 is CALGDSDTWGLKLIF. CDR3 nucleotides: TGTGCTCTTGGGGATTCCGACACCTGGGGGCTGAAACTCATCTTT.

The chain links TRDV1 to TRDJ1; 13 bases align to TRDD3. The CDR3 loop spans 25 amino acids. Looked up from germline, CDR1 is TSWWSYY and CDR2 is QGS. Losses at the gene ends were 1 base for V and 1 base for J; bases not matched to a gene: 27. The DNA of the CDR3 is TGTGCTCTTGGGGAACCAGGAAGCCTTCCTACGGAAGTACTGGGGGATACGCGGGGCACCGATAAACTCATCTTT. Residues: CALGEPGSLPTEVLGDTRGTDKLIF.

The J gene is TRDJ1, the V gene TRDV1; 9 bases agree with TRDD2. The CDR3 is made up of 18 amino acids. CDR1 and CDR2 from the germline V gene are TSWWSYY and QGS. V trimming: 3 bases; J trimming: 7 bases; junction bases outside the gene matches: 18. This CDR3 reads CALGEDLPTVLGAGKLIF. The CDR3, as DNA: TGTGCTCTTGGGGAGGACCTTCCTACGGTACTGGGAGCGGGTAAACTCATCTTT.

This clone has more than one count but fewer than ten. J is TRDJ1 and V is TRDV1; TRDD3 aligns across 9 bases. The CDR3 is made up of 25 amino acids. Germline V CDR1 and CDR2: TSWWSYY, QGS. V lost 1 base, J lost 0 bases, and 30 bases stayed unmatched. CDR3 amino acids: CALGEPRDRRVYWGTAIFYTDKLIF. The CDR3 coding sequence is TGTGCTCTTGGGGAACCACGGGACCGAAGAGTGTACTGGGGGACCGCGATCTTTTACACCGATAAACTCATCTTT.

This clone was counted a few times. The chain combines TRDV1 with TRDJ1; 11 positions agree with TRDD3. This CDR3 has 22 residues. With 5 bases clipped from V and 0 bases from J, the junction kept 23 bases outside the gene matches. Germline values: CDR1 TSWWSYY, CDR2 QGS. The CDR3 sequence is CALGSHPSTMDGGYGYTDKLIF. The CDR3, as DNA: TGTGCTCTTGGGTCTCATCCTAGCACCATGGATGGGGGATACGGGTACACCGATAAACTCATCTTT.

The table lists this clone with a few counts. The chain is built from TRAV29/DV5 and TRDJ1, with D perhaps TRDD2 (5 bases). Trimming removed 5 bases from V and 2 bases from J, with 22 bases in between. Germline loops: CDR1 NSMFDY, CDR2 ISSIKDK. The CDR3 is 16 amino acids. The CDR3 reads CAALILHRGQTDKLIF. As DNA, the CDR3 is TGTGCAGCCCTAATCCTTCACCGAGGTCAAACCGATAAACTCATCTTT.